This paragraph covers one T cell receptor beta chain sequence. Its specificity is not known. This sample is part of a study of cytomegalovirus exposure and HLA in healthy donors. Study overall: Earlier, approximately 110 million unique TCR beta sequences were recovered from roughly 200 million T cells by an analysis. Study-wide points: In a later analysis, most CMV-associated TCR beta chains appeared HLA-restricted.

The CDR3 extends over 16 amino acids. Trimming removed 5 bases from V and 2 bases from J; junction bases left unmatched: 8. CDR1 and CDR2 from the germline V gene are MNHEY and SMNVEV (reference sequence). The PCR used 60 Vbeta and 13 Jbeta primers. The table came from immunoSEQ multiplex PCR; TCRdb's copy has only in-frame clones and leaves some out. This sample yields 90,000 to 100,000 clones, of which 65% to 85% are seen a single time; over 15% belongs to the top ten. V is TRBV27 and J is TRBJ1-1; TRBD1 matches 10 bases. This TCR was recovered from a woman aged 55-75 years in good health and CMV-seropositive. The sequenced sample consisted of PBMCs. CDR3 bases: TGTGCCAGCAGTGGCCGGGACAGGGGTAGTAACACTGAAGCTTTCTTT. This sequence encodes CASSGRDRGSNTEAFF.